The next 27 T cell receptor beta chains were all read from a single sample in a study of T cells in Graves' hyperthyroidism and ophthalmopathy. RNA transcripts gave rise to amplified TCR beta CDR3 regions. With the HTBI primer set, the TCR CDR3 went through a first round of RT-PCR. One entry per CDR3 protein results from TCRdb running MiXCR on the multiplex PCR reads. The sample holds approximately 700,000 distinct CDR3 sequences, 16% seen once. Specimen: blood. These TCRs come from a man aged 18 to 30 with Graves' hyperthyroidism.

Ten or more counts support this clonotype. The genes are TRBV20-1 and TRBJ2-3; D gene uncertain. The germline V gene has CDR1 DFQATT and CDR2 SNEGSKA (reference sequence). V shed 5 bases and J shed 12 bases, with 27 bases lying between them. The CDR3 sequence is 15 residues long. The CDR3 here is CSAGSWAHGGVLQYF. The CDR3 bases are TGCAGTGCTGGTTCTTGGGCACACGGTGGAGTTTTACAGTATTTT.

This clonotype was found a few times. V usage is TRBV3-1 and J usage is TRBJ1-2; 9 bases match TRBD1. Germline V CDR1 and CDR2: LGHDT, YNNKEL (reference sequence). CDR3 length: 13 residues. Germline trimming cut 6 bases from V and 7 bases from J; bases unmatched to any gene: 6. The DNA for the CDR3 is TGTGCCAGCAGGACACAGGGGGCGCCTGGCTACACCTTC. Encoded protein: CASRTQGAPGYTF.

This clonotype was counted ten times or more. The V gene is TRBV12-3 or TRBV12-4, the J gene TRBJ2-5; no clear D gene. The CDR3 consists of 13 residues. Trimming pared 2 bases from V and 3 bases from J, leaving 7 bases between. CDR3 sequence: CASSLYEEETQYF. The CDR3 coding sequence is TGTGCCAGCAGTTTATACGAGGAAGAGACCCAGTACTTC.

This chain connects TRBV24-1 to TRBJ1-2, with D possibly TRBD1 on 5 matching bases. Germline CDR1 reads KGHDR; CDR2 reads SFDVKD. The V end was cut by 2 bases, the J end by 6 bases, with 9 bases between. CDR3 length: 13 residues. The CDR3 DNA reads TGTGCCACCAGTGATTCCGGGACGGATGGCTACACCTTC. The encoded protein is CATSDSGTDGYTF.

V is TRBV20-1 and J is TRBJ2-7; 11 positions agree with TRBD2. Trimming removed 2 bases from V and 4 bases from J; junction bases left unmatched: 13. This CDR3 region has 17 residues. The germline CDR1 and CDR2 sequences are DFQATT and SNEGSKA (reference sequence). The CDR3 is CSARPQPTSGSLYEQYF. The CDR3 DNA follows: TGCAGTGCTAGACCCCAACCTACTAGCGGGAGTTTGTACGAGCAGTACTTC.

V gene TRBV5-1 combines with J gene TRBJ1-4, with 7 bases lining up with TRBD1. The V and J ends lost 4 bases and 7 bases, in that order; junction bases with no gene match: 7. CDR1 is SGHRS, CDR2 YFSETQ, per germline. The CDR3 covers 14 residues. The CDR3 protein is CASSPGQDSEKLFF. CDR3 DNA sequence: TGCGCCAGCAGCCCCGGACAGGATAGTGAAAAACTGTTTTTT.

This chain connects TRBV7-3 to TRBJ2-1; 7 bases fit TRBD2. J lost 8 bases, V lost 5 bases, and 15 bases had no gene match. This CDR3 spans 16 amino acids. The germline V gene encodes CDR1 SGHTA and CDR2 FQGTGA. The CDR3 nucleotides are TGTGCCAGCAGCGCGTCCGGGACTACCGGCCGCGATGAGCAGTTCTTC. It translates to CASSASGTTGRDEQFF.

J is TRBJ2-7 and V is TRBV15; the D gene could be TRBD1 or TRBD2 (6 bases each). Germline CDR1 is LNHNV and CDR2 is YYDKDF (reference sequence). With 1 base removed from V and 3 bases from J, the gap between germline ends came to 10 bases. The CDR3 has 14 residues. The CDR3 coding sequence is TGTGCCACCAGCAGAGGGGGGGACAACTACGAGCAGTACTTC. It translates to CATSRGGDNYEQYF.

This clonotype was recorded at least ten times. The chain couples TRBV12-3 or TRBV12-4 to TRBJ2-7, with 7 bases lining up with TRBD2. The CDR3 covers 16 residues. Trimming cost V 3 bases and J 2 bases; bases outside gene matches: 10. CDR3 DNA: TGTGCCAGCAGTTTCGTCCCGAGCGGGATTACCTACGAGCAGTACTTC. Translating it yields CASSFVPSGITYEQYF.

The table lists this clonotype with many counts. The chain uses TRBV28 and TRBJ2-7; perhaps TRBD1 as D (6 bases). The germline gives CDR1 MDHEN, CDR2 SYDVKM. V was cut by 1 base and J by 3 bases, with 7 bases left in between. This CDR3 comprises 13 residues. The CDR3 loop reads CASSLLGHYEQYF. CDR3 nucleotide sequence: TGTGCCAGCAGTTTATTGGGACACTACGAGCAGTACTTC.

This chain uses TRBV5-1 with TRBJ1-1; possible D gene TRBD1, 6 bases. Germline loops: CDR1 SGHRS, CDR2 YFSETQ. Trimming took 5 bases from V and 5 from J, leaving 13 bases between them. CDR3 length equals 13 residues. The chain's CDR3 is CASRTEGGTEAFF. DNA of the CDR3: TGCGCCAGCAGAACTGAAGGGGGAACTGAAGCTTTCTTT.

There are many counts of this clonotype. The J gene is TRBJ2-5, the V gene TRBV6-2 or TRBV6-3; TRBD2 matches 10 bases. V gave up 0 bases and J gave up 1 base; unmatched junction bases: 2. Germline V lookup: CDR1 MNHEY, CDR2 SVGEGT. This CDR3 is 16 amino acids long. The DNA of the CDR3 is TGTGCCAGCAGTTACTCGTCTAGCGGGGGCCAAGAGACCCAGTACTTC. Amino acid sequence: CASSYSSSGGQETQYF.

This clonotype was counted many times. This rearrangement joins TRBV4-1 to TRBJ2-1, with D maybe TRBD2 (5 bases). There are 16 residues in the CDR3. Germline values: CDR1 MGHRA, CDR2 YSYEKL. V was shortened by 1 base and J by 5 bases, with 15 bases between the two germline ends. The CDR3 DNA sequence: TGCGCCAGCAGCCAAGGTACGAGACTACCGAACAATGAGCAGTTCTTC. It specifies CASSQGTRLPNNEQFF.

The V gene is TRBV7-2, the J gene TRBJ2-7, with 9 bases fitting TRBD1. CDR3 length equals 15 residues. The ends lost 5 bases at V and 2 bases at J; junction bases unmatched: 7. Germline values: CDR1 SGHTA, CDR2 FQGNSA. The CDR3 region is CASSLPTGGPYEQYF. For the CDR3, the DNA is TGTGCCAGCAGCCTACCGACAGGGGGACCCTACGAGCAGTACTTC. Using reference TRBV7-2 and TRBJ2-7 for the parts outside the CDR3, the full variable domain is GAGVSQSPSNKVTEKGKDVELRCDPISGHTALYWYRQSLGQGLEFLIYFQGNSAPDKSGLPSDRFSAERTGGSVSTLTIQRTQQEDSAVYLCASSLPTGGPYEQYFGPGTRLTVT.

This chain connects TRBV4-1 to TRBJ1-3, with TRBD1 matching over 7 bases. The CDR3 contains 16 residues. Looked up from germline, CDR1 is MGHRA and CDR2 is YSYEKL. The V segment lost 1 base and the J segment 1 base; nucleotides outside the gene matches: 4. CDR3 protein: CASSQVEGASGNTIYF. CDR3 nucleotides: TGCGCCAGCAGCCAAGTAGAGGGGGCGTCTGGAAACACCATATATTTT.

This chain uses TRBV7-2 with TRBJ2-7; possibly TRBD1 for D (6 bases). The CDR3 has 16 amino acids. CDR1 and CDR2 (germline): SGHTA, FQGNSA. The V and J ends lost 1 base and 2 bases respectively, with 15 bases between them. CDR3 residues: CASSLGVGDITYEQYF. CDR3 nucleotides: TGTGCCAGCAGCTTAGGGGTCGGGGACATTACCTACGAGCAGTACTTC.

The CDR3 protein is CASQGGYEKLFF. CDR3 DNA sequence: TGTGCCAGCCAAGGAGGATATGAAAAACTGTTTTTT. The J gene is TRBJ1-4, the V gene TRBV2; no reliable D call. The CDR3 spans 12 residues. CDR1 SNHLY and CDR2 FYNNEI come from the germline V gene. Deletions cut 8 bases from V and 6 bases from J, with 10 bases between.

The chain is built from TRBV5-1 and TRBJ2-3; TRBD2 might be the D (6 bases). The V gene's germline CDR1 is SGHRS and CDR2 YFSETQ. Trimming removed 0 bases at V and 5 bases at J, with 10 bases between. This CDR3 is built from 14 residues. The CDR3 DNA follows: TGCGCCAGCAGCTTGGGACGCGGGGAAGATACGCAGTATTTT. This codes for CASSLGRGEDTQYF.

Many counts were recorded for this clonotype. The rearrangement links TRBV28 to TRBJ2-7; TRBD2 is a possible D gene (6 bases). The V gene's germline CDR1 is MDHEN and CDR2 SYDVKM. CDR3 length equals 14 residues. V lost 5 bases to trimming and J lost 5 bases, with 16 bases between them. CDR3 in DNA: TGTGCCAGCAGTCCACAAAATGGGAGGAACGAGCAGTACTTC. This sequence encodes CASSPQNGRNEQYF. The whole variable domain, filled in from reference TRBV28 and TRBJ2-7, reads DVKVTQSSRYLVKRTGEKVFLECVQDMDHENMFWYRQDPGLGLRLIYFSYDVKMKEKGDIPEGYSVSREKKERFSLILESASTNQTSMYLCASSPQNGRNEQYFGPGTRLTVT.

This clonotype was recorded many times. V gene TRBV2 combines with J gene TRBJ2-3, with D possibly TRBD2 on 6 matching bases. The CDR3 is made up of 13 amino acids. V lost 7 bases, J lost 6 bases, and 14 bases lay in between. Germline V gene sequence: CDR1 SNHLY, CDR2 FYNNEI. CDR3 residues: CASTEGWGDTQYF. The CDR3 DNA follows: TGTGCCAGCACGGAGGGGTGGGGCGATACGCAGTATTTT.

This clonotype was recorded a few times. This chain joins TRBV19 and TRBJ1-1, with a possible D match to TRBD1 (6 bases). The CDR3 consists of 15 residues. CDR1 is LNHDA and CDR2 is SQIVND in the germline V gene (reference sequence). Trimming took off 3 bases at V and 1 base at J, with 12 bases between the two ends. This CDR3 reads CASSITGQQNTEAFF. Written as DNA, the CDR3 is TGTGCCAGTAGTATTACGGGACAACAGAACACTGAAGCTTTCTTT.

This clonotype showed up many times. CDR3 amino acids: CASSFQGAGANVLTF. CDR3 DNA sequence: TGTGCCAGCAGCTTTCAGGGTGCTGGGGCCAACGTCCTGACTTTC. This chain uses TRBV7-9 with TRBJ2-6, with D perhaps matching TRBD1 (5 bases). The CDR3 contains 15 residues. The V gene lost 3 bases and the J gene lost 2 bases, with 8 bases spanning the gap. Per germline, CDR1 SEHNR and CDR2 FQNEAQ (reference sequence). Drawing the rest from reference TRBV7-9 and TRBJ2-6, the complete variable domain is DTGVSQNPRHKITKRGQNVTFRCDPISEHNRLYWYRQTLGQGPEFLTYFQNEAQLEKSRLLSDRFSAERPKGSFSTLEIQRTEQGDSAMYLCASSFQGAGANVLTFGAGSRLTVL.

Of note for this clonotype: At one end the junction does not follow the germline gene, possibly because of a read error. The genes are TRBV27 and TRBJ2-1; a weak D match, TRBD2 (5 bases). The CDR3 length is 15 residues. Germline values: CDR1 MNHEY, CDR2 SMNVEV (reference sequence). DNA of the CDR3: TGTGCCAGCACCTCGGGATCCCCGTCCTACAATGGGCAGTTCTTC. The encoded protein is CASTSGSPSYNGQFF.

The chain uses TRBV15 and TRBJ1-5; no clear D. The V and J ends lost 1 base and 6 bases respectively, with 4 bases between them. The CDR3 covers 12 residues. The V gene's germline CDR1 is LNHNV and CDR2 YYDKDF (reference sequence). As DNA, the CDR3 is TGTGCCACCAGCAGAGTTGGTCAGCCCCAGCATTTT. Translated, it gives CATSRVGQPQHF.

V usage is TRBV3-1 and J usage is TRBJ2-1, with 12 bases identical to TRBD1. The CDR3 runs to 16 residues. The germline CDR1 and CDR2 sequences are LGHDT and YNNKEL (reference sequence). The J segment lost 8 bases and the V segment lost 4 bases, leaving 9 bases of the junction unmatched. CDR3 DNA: TGTGCCAGCAGCCCGCCGACGGGACAGGGGGCATATGAGCAGTTCTTC. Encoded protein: CASSPPTGQGAYEQFF.

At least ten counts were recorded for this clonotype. CDR3 loop: CASSEASGKETQYF. The CDR3, as DNA: TGTGCCAGCAGTGAGGCTAGCGGGAAAGAGACCCAGTACTTC. The rearrangement uses TRBV2 and TRBJ2-5, with 9 bases fitting TRBD2. The germline V gene encodes CDR1 SNHLY and CDR2 FYNNEI. V was clipped by 3 bases and J by 3 bases; unmatched bases: 2. The CDR3 length is 14 residues.

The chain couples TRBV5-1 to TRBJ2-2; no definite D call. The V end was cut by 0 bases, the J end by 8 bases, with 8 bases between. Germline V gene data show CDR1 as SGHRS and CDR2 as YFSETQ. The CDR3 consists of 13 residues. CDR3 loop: CASSLDPRGELFF. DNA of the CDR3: TGCGCCAGCAGCTTGGACCCGCGAGGGGAGCTGTTTTTT. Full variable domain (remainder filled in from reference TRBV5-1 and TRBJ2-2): KAGVTQTPRYLIKTRGQQVTLSCSPISGHRSVSWYQQTPGQGLQFLFEYFSETQRNKGNFPGRFSGRQFSNSRSEMNVSTLELGDSALYLCASSLDPRGELFFGEGSRLTVL.